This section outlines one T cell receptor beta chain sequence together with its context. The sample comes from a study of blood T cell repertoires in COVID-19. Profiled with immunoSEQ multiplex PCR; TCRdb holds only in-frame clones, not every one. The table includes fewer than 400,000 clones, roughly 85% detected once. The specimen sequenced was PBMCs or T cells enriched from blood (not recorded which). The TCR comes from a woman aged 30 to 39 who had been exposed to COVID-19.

The CDR3, as DNA: TGTGCCGCCGGCGCGGGGGGCCACGAGCAGTACTTC. Amino acid sequence: CAAGAGGHEQYF. The genes are TRBV6-5 and TRBJ2-7; 8 nucleotides line up with TRBD2. V lost 11 bases and J lost 5; bases outside the gene matches: 8. Germline V gene data show CDR1 as MNHEY and CDR2 as SVGAGI. The CDR3 consists of 12 residues.